The 26 T cell receptor beta chains reported below all come from one sample, sequenced in a study of regulatory T cells in long-lasting Graves disease. The time point: newly diagnosed GD, antithyroid drugs for less than 3 months. RNA extracted from PBMCs served as the sequencing template. TCR beta libraries were built with iRepertoire HTBI primers and Arm-PCR of CDR3 regions. TCRdb analysed the multiplex PCR reads with MiXCR anew, one entry per CDR3 protein. The repertoire holds about 450,000 distinct CDR3 sequences, with about 15% as singletons. These data were also reused for a study on T cells in Graves' hyperthyroidism and ophthalmopathy.

Material: peripheral blood mononuclear cells (PBMCs), obtained at new diagnosis, from a patient treated with antithyroid drugs. The receptor source for this set is a woman in her 30s with Graves disease.

This clonotype has a count of ten or more. CDR3 coding DNA: TGTGCCAGCAGTTTATCGTGGGTGAGCGGACAGGTGAAAGAGCAGTACTTC. It encodes CASSLSWVSGQVKEQYF. V and J are TRBV27 and TRBJ2-7; 7 bases are shared with TRBD1. Per the germline V gene, CDR1 is MNHEY and CDR2 is SMNVEV (reference sequence). The CDR3 length is 17 residues. The trim removed 0 bases at V and 7 bases at J, leaving 15 bases unmatched.

This clonotype was detected many times. V is TRBV12-3 or TRBV12-4 and J is TRBJ2-7; 7 nucleotides align to TRBD1. The CDR3 spans 13 residues. J was trimmed by 5 bases and V by 7 bases; bases with no gene match: 8. The CDR3 is CASNYQRGHEQYF. CDR3 DNA sequence: TGTGCCAGCAACTATCAGAGGGGGCACGAGCAGTACTTC.

The table lists this clonotype with many counts. The chain has TRBV20-1 and TRBJ2-2, with TRBD2 matching over 8 bases. Germline assignment: CDR1 DFQATT and CDR2 SNEGSKA (reference sequence). The length of the CDR3 is 18 residues. V lost 0 bases to trimming and J lost 2 bases; unmatched junction nucleotides: 11. DNA of the CDR3: TGCAGTGCTAGAGATTGGAGCCCGGGACTAGTTAACACCGGGGAGCTGTTTTTT. This encodes CSARDWSPGLVNTGELFF.

This clonotype was counted at least ten times. The V call is TRBV20-1, the J call TRBJ2-5; TRBD2 matches at 15 bases. CDR1 and CDR2 from the germline V gene are DFQATT and SNEGSKA (reference sequence). Trimming removed 5 bases from V and 5 bases from J; junction bases left unmatched: 3. This CDR3 has 14 residues. CDR3 DNA: TGCAGTGCTCCAGGACTAGCGGGAGGGGAGACCCAGTACTTC. Protein: CSAPGLAGGETQYF.

The rearrangement joins TRBV2 to TRBJ2-5, with D perhaps TRBD2 (6 bases). The CDR3 length is 14 residues. The V gene lost 2 bases and the J gene lost 1 base, with 8 bases spanning the gap. Germline V gives CDR1 SNHLY, CDR2 FYNNEI. For the CDR3, the DNA is TGTGCCAGCAGTGAATTGACTAGCCAAGAGACCCAGTACTTC. This sequence encodes CASSELTSQETQYF.

Worth noting for this clonotype: Mismatch with germline at one junction end may stem from a read error. The chain has TRBV7-2 and TRBJ2-7; 9 bases fit TRBD2. From germline, CDR1 is SGHTA and CDR2 FQGNSA. The CDR3 sequence is 15 residues long. CDR3 region: CASSSSSGVSYELYF. CDR3 DNA: TGTGCCAGCAGCTCTTCTAGCGGGGTATCCTACGAGCTGTACTTC.

The sample holds many counts of this clonotype. The gene calls are TRBV15 and TRBJ2-1; 11 nucleotides match TRBD2. This CDR3 has 15 amino acids. Per germline, CDR1 LNHNV and CDR2 YYDKDF (reference sequence). V dropped 2 bases and J dropped 6; count of bases not matched to a gene: 3. CDR3 sequence: CATSRTGLAANEQFF. CDR3 in DNA: TGTGCCACCAGCAGAACGGGACTAGCGGCCAATGAGCAGTTCTTC.

This clonotype showed up many times. The chain joins TRBV27 to TRBJ2-1; D is ambiguous. V lost 6 bases and J lost 8, with 17 bases in between. The CDR3 extends over 14 amino acids. Germline-derived CDR1 and CDR2 are MNHEY and SMNVEV (reference sequence). This CDR3 is CASSSYKGNYEQFF. The CDR3 region has the DNA TGTGCCAGCAGCTCGTATAAGGGTAATTATGAGCAGTTCTTC.

In its sample, this clonotype was seen many times. The chain links TRBV7-9 to TRBJ1-1, with 8 bases aligning to TRBD1. CDR1 SEHNR and CDR2 FQNEAQ come from the germline V gene (reference sequence). CDR3 size: 16 residues. Unmatched junction bases numbered 4, after V lost 0 bases and J lost 1 base. CDR3 nucleotide sequence: TGTGCCAGCAGCTTAGCCCGGGACAGGAGGAACACTGAAGCTTTCTTT. Protein sequence: CASSLARDRRNTEAFF. Complete variable domain (other parts from reference TRBV7-9 and TRBJ1-1): DTGVSQNPRHKITKRGQNVTFRCDPISEHNRLYWYRQTLGQGPEFLTYFQNEAQLEKSRLLSDRFSAERPKGSFSTLEIQRTEQGDSAMYLCASSLARDRRNTEAFFGQGTRLTVV.

The chain carries TRBV27 and TRBJ2-2; 10 positions agree with TRBD2. This CDR3 region has 21 residues. The trim removed 7 bases at V and 7 bases at J, leaving 27 bases unmatched. Germline CDR1 and CDR2: MNHEY and SMNVEV (reference sequence). CDR3 coding DNA: TGTGCCAGCAATTCCCCCCGGTACGGGAGGCCCAGCGGGGGGGGAAACGGGGAGCTGTTTTTT. Amino acids: CASNSPRYGRPSGGGNGELFF.

This clonotype has just one count. This chain connects TRBV20-1 to TRBJ2-2, with a possible D match to TRBD1 (5 bases). Trimming removed 2 bases at V and 0 bases at J, with 10 bases between. The CDR3 sequence is 15 residues long. The germline V gene encodes CDR1 DFQATT and CDR2 SNEGSKA (reference sequence). The CDR3 is CSARLGHPNTGELFF. The CDR3, as DNA: TGCAGTGCTAGATTAGGACATCCGAACACCGGGGAGCTGTTTTTT.

This clonotype was detected many times. V is TRBV5-1 and J is TRBJ2-3; weak D call: TRBD2 (6 bases). The CDR3 covers 16 residues. The V end lost 3 bases, the J end lost 0 bases, and 14 bases lay between the germline ends. The germline gives CDR1 SGHRS, CDR2 YFSETQ. CDR3 sequence (DNA): TGCGCCAGCAGCTATGGATCCGGGACTAGCACAGATACGCAGTATTTT. It specifies CASSYGSGTSTDTQYF. Complete variable domain (other parts from reference TRBV5-1 and TRBJ2-3): KAGVTQTPRYLIKTRGQQVTLSCSPISGHRSVSWYQQTPGQGLQFLFEYFSETQRNKGNFPGRFSGRQFSNSRSEMNVSTLELGDSALYLCASSYGSGTSTDTQYFGPGTRLTVL.

There are many counts of this clonotype. CDR3 coding DNA: TGCGCCAGCAGCTTGGGGATGGGACAGGGGGGCTACGAGCAGTACTTC. Amino acid sequence: CASSLGMGQGGYEQYF. The gene calls are TRBV5-1 and TRBJ2-7, with TRBD1 identical over 11 bases. Per the germline V gene, CDR1 is SGHRS and CDR2 is YFSETQ. The CDR3 length is 16 residues. V shed 0 bases and J 3 bases; nucleotides not matched to a gene: 5.

About this clonotype: The junction does not match germline at one end; this may be a read error. The chain joins TRBV5-1 to TRBJ1-2; 8 bases match TRBD1. The CDR3 covers 17 residues. Germline values: CDR1 SGHRS, CDR2 YFSETQ. CDR3 nucleotide sequence: TGTGCCAGCAGCTTGTTCTCGGACAGGGTTTCTTTCAGAGGCTACACCTTC. Translated, it gives CASSLFSDRVSFRGYTF.

V is TRBV7-9 and J is TRBJ2-5, with 11 nucleotides matching TRBD2. The J segment lost 5 bases and the V segment lost 3 bases, leaving 2 bases of the junction unmatched. Germline V gene data show CDR1 as SEHNR and CDR2 as FQNEAQ (reference sequence). This CDR3 spans 14 amino acids. CDR3 DNA: TGTGCCAGCAGCTTGACTAGCGGGGTCGAGACCCAGTACTTC. It translates to CASSLTSGVETQYF.

This chain joins TRBV14 and TRBJ2-3, with no clear D. With 4 bases removed from V and 2 bases from J, the gap between germline ends came to 13 bases. The CDR3 is made up of 15 amino acids. Germline CDR1 reads SGHDN; CDR2 reads FVKESK. Written as DNA, the CDR3 is TGTGCCAGCAGCCCCTGGGCCGGTCTCACAGATACGCAGTATTTT. Amino acids: CASSPWAGLTDTQYF.

This clonotype has at least ten counts. CDR3 nucleotides: TGTGCCAGCAGTCCAGGGACAGGAAACGATAACTATGGCTACACCTTC. It translates to CASSPGTGNDNYGYTF. The rearrangement joins TRBV12-3 or TRBV12-4 to TRBJ1-2, with 8 bases that match TRBD1. The CDR3 length is 16 residues. V lost 5 bases to trimming and J lost 1 base; unmatched junction nucleotides: 9.

This clonotype was observed at least ten times. The genes are TRBV20-1 and TRBJ2-1, with 9 bases lining up with TRBD2. The CDR3 sequence is 17 residues long. Germline assignment: CDR1 DFQATT and CDR2 SNEGSKA (reference sequence). With V trimmed by 6 bases and J by 0 bases, 12 bases remained unmatched. The CDR3 DNA follows: TGCAGTGCCAAAGGACTAGCGTATCGAAGCTCCTACAATGAGCAGTTCTTC. Translating gives CSAKGLAYRSSYNEQFF.

This clonotype has just a few counts. The V gene is TRBV24-1, the J gene TRBJ2-3; no clear D. This CDR3 is built from 14 residues. V lost 3 bases and J lost 6, with 12 bases in between. Germline values: CDR1 KGHDR, CDR2 SFDVKD. The CDR3 region is CATSDPGPTDTQYF. The CDR3, as DNA: TGTGCCACCAGTGATCCTGGCCCCACCGATACGCAGTATTTT.

This clonotype was detected many times. The chain has TRBV28 and TRBJ2-1, with TRBD1 identical over 11 bases. The CDR3 runs to 14 residues. Per the germline V gene, CDR1 is MDHEN and CDR2 is SYDVKM. Trimming cost V 5 bases and J 8 bases; bases outside gene matches: 5. CDR3: CASSPVGQGDEQFF. The CDR3 bases are TGTGCCAGCAGTCCCGTGGGACAGGGGGATGAGCAGTTCTTC.

In this sample, this clonotype turned up many times. This sequence joins TRBV7-8 and TRBJ2-1, with TRBD2 matching over 7 bases. In germline, CDR1 is SGHVS, CDR2 FQNEAQ. This CDR3 has 16 amino acids. The trim removed 0 bases at V and 7 bases at J, leaving 9 bases unmatched. The CDR3 protein is CASSLARLAAGNEQFF. CDR3 DNA: TGTGCCAGCAGCTTAGCGAGGCTAGCGGCGGGGAATGAGCAGTTCTTC. Full variable domain (rest looked up from reference TRBV7-8 and TRBJ2-1): GAGVSQSPRYKVAKRGQDVALRCDPISGHVSLFWYQQALGQGPEFLTYFQNEAQLDKSGLPSDRFFAERPEGSVSTLKIQRTQQEDSAVYLCASSLARLAAGNEQFFGPGTRLTVL.

The sample holds a few counts of this clonotype. The chain employs TRBV5-6 and TRBJ2-5; D perhaps matches TRBD1 (6 bases). Trimming stripped 0 bases from V and 1 base from J, with 7 bases between. This CDR3 region has 14 residues. Germline V gene data show CDR1 as SGHDT and CDR2 as YYEEEE. CDR3 nucleotide sequence: TGTGCCAGCAGCTTGGAACAGGGCCAAGAGACCCAGTACTTC. This gives the protein CASSLEQGQETQYF.

This clonotype was counted ten times or more. The V gene is TRBV12-3 or TRBV12-4, the J gene TRBJ2-2; D ambiguous. Trimming cost V 3 bases and J 4 bases, with 18 bases left between them. This CDR3 comprises 17 residues. CDR3 nucleotide sequence: TGTGCCAGCAGTTTGGGAAATAGACGCTCGGTCACCGGGGAGCTGTTTTTT. Protein: CASSLGNRRSVTGELFF.

This clonotype was detected many times. The chain links TRBV27 to TRBJ2-7, with a weak D call TRBD2 (5 bases). Germline V gene lookup returns CDR1 MNHEY and CDR2 SMNVEV (reference sequence). This CDR3 region has 13 residues. Trimming removed 6 bases from V and 0 bases from J, with 9 bases in between. Here the CDR3 reads CASREDSSYEQYF. CDR3 sequence (DNA): TGTGCCAGCAGGGAGGATAGCTCCTACGAGCAGTACTTC.

The chain recombines TRBV7-2 with TRBJ1-5; D possibly corresponds to TRBD1 (6 bases). The V and J ends lost 1 base and 2 bases respectively, with 9 bases between them. Germline assignment: CDR1 SGHTA and CDR2 FQGNSA. The CDR3 loop spans 15 amino acids. The CDR3 DNA sequence: TGTGCCAGCAGCTTAGGGCCAGGGGGCAATCAGCCCCAGCATTTT. The encoded protein is CASSLGPGGNQPQHF. Variable domain in full (rest from reference TRBV7-2 and TRBJ1-5): GAGVSQSPSNKVTEKGKDVELRCDPISGHTALYWYRQSLGQGLEFLIYFQGNSAPDKSGLPSDRFSAERTGGSVSTLTIQRTQQEDSAVYLCASSLGPGGNQPQHFGDGTRLSIL.

This clonotype has ten or more counts. The chain has TRBV5-1 and TRBJ2-1; D may be TRBD2 (5 bases). V was pared by 0 bases and J by 4 bases, with 14 bases between. The CDR3 consists of 16 residues. The germline gives CDR1 SGHRS, CDR2 YFSETQ. The CDR3 region is CASSLAEGQAYNEQFF. The CDR3 region has the DNA TGCGCCAGCAGCTTGGCCGAGGGTCAAGCTTACAATGAGCAGTTCTTC.